This T cell receptor (beta chain) is from a study of T-cell reconstitution after alpha-beta-depleted transplantation in children. Unique molecular identifiers were incorporated when the TCRbeta library was constructed. Each CDR3 protein is one row after TCRdb ran MiXCR on the PCR reads. The repertoire holds approximately 980,000 distinct CDR3 sequences, with under 30% as singletons. Study-wide findings and caveats: After transplant, at about two months, alpha-beta T cells were reportedly derived from several hundred expanded graft clones.

This clonotype has a count of ten or more. Its antigen is not known. Germline CDR1 SGHRS, CDR2 YFSETQ. The CDR3 loop spans 16 amino acids. V gave up 4 bases and J gave up 0 bases; unmatched junction bases: 5. The rearrangement links TRBV5-1 to TRBJ1-4, with 8 positions matching TRBD1. The origin of this receptor is a boy less than two years old who had a stem cell transplant for SCID, so the T cells may come from the graft donor. This specimen was PBMCs, mostly from graft donor cells, taken 360 days after TCRalphabeta/CD19-depleted stem cell transplant. CDR3 DNA: TGCGCCAGCAGCCCGGGACAGGTCTCAACTAATGAAAAACTGTTTTTT. It specifies CASSPGQVSTNEKLFF.